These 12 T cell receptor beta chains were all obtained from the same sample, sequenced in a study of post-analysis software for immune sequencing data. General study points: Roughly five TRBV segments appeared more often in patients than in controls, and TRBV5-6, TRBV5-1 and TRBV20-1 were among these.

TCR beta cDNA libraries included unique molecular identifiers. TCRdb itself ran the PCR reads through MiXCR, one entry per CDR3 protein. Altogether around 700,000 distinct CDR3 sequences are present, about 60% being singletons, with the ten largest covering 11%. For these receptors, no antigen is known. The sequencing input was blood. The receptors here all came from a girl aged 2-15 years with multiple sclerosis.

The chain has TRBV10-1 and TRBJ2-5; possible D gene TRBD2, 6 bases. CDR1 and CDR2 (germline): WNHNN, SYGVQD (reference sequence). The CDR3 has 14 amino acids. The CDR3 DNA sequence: TGCGCTGGGATCGAGGCGGGACTCTTGGAGACCCAGTACTTC. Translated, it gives CAGIEAGLLETQYF.

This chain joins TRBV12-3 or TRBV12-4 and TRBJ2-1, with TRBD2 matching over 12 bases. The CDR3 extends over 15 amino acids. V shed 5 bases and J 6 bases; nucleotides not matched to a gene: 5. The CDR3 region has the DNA TGTGCCAGCAGTATACCGGGACTAGCGGGCAATGAGCAGTTCTTC. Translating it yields CASSIPGLAGNEQFF.

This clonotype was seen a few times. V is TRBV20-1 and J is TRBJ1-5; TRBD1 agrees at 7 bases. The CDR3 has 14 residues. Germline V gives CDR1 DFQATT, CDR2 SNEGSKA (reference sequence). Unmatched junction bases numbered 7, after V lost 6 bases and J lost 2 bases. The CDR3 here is CSAMTGFGNQPQHF. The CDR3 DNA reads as TGCAGTGCAATGACAGGGTTCGGCAATCAGCCCCAGCATTTT.

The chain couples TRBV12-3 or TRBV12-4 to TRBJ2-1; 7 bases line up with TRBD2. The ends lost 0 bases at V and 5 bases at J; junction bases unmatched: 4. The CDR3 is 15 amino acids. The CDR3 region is CASSLAGRADNEQFF. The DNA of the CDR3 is TGTGCCAGCAGTTTAGCGGGGAGGGCCGACAATGAGCAGTTCTTC.

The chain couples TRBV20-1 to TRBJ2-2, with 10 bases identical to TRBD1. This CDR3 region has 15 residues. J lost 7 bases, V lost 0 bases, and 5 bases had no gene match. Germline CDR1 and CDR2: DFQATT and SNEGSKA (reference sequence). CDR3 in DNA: TGCAGTGCTAGAGATATGGACAGGGGGATCGGGGAGCTGTTTTTT. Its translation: CSARDMDRGIGELFF.

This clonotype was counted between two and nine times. CDR3 DNA: TGTGCCAGCAGTTACTCGTATCCGTACCAAGAGACCCAGTACTTC. The encoded protein is CASSYSYPYQETQYF. This rearrangement joins TRBV6-5 to TRBJ2-5; D unresolved. The CDR3 runs to 15 residues. Trimming removed 0 bases at V and 0 bases at J, with 8 bases between. Germline V gene data show CDR1 as MNHEY and CDR2 as SVGAGI.

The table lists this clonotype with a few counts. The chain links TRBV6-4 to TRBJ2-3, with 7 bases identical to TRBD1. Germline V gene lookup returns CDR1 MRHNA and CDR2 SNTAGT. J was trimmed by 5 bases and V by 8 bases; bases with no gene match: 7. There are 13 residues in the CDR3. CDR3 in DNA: TGTGCCAGCTCAGACAGGGCGGGAGATACGCAGTATTTT. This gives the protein CASSDRAGDTQYF.

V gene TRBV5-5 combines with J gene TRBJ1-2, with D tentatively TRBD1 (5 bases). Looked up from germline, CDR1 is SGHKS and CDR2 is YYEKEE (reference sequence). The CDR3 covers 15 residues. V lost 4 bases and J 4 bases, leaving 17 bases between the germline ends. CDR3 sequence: CASSLGLPSRYGYTF. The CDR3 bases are TGTGCCAGCAGCCTGGGGCTCCCCAGTCGCTATGGCTACACCTTC.

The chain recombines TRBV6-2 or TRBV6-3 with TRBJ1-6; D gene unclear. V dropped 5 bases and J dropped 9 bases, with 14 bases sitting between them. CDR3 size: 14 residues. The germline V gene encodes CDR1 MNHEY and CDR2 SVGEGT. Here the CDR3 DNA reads TGTGCCAGCAGTAGCTTCGTGGCCGGTTCACCCCTCCACTTT. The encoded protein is CASSSFVAGSPLHF.

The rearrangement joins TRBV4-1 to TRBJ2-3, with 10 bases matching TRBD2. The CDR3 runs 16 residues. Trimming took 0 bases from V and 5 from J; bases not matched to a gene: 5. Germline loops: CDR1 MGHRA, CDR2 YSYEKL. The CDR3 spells CASSQEASGSLDTQYF. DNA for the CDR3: TGCGCCAGCAGCCAAGAGGCTAGCGGGAGTCTAGATACGCAGTATTTT.

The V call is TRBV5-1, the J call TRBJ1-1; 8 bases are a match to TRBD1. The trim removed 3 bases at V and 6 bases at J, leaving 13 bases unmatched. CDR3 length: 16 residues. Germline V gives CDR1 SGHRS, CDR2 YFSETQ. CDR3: CASSSTPGGRLSEAFF. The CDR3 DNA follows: TGCGCCAGCAGCTCAACCCCAGGGGGCCGTTTGTCTGAAGCTTTCTTT.

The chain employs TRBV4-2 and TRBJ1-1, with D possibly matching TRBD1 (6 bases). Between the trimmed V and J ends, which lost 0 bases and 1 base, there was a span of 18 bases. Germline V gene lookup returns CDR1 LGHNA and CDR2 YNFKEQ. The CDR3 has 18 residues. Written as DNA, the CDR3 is TGTGCCAGCAGCCAAGATCTTAGAGGGGACAAGGCGAACACTGAAGCTTTCTTT. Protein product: CASSQDLRGDKANTEAFF.